Listed below are T cell receptor beta chains from one sample, sequenced in a study of regulatory T cells in long-lasting Graves disease. Via MiXCR, TCRdb re-called the multiplex PCR reads, giving one row per CDR3 protein. There are a few hundred thousand distinct CDR3 sequences in the sample; 12% to 15% occur only once, and approximately 19% lies in the top ten. This sample was shared with a second study, whose subject was T cells in Graves' hyperthyroidism and ophthalmopathy.

Sample: peripheral blood mononuclear cells (PBMCs), taken at new diagnosis, from a patient treated with antithyroid drugs. These receptors all come from a woman aged 45 to 65 with Graves disease. CDR3s include the opening cysteine and the closing phenylalanine or tryptophan. The order of the fields is D gene, J gene, V gene, CDR3 protein. A D gene is named only where the DNA matches it firmly.

D: NA; J: TRBJ1-2; V: TRBV4-1; CDR3: CASSQPSTAYYGYTF
D: TRBD1; J: TRBJ1-3; V: TRBV12-3/TRBV12-4; CDR3: CASSIQGGGNTIYF
D: NA; J: TRBJ2-7; V: TRBV7-8; CDR3: CASSPTQLGFEQYF
D: TRBD2; J: TRBJ2-1; V: TRBV7-9; CDR3: CASSSTSGRYNEQFF
D: TRBD2; J: TRBJ2-1; V: TRBV7-2; CDR3: CASSRGLAGVDEQFF
D: NA; J: TRBJ2-5; V: TRBV7-9; CDR3: CASSLLPRGSETQYF
D: NA; J: TRBJ2-3; V: TRBV4-1; CDR3: CASSQDPRPADTQYF
D: NA; J: TRBJ1-3; V: TRBV9; CDR3: CASSVGSGILGGNTIYF
D: TRBD2; J: TRBJ2-7; V: TRBV7-8; CDR3: CASSLGSSGTGRAYEQYF
D: TRBD2; J: TRBJ2-2; V: TRBV7-2; CDR3: CASSIRSPFSGSRTGELFF
D: NA; J: TRBJ2-5; V: TRBV3-1; CDR3: CASSQVARPQETQYF
D: TRBD1; J: TRBJ2-5; V: TRBV28; CDR3: CASSRGQGEREETQYF
D: TRBD2; J: TRBJ2-3; V: TRBV28; CDR3: CASRVSAGAGTDTQYF
D: NA; J: TRBJ1-6; V: TRBV12-3/TRBV12-4; CDR3: CASSFSSSYNSPLHF
D: NA; J: TRBJ2-2; V: TRBV12-3/TRBV12-4; CDR3: CASSILGTWWHGELFF
D: NA; J: TRBJ2-7; V: TRBV10-3; CDR3: CAISVGGEQYF
D: TRBD2; J: TRBJ2-1; V: TRBV3-1; CDR3: CASTSFRGLAGGGEQFF
D: NA; J: TRBJ1-1; V: TRBV15; CDR3: CATSPPSTEAFF
D: TRBD2; J: TRBJ2-7; V: TRBV20-1; CDR3: CSAPQTGGSYEQYF
D: TRBD1; J: TRBJ2-5; V: TRBV5-1; CDR3: CASSFRTGPRETQYF
D: NA; J: TRBJ2-1; V: TRBV15; CDR3: CATSRLRPQTPYNEQFF
D: NA; J: TRBJ1-4; V: TRBV7-9; CDR3: CASSSRRGPEDEKLFF
D: NA; J: TRBJ2-7; V: TRBV9; CDR3: CARESLVQGYPEQYF
D: TRBD2; J: TRBJ2-7; V: TRBV2; CDR3: CASSELAGPNVQYF
D: NA; J: TRBJ2-1; V: TRBV4-1; CDR3: CASSQRYGAPSPYNEQFF
D: NA; J: TRBJ2-2; V: TRBV10-3; CDR3: CAISESWAPGELFF
D: TRBD2; J: TRBJ2-1; V: TRBV16; CDR3: CASSQLYAVGLAGDNEQFF
D: NA; J: TRBJ2-1; V: TRBV3-1; CDR3: CASSQVRGAYNEQFF
D: TRBD1; J: TRBJ1-2; V: TRBV5-6; CDR3: CASSWGQEGAYGYTF
D: TRBD1; J: TRBJ1-3; V: TRBV7-6; CDR3: CASLPLIGTGFPAGNTIYF
D: TRBD2; J: TRBJ2-1; V: TRBV11-3; CDR3: CASSVGLAGGLSYNEQFF
D: TRBD2; J: TRBJ2-3; V: TRBV24-1; CDR3: CATSDLGTSVLGTQYF
D: NA; J: TRBJ2-1; V: TRBV3-1; CDR3: CASSHGNGPNEQFF
D: NA; J: TRBJ2-1; V: TRBV12-3/TRBV12-4; CDR3: CASSPAGNYNEQFF
D: NA; J: TRBJ1-4; V: TRBV10-3; CDR3: CAISPGSNEKLFF
D: NA; J: TRBJ1-2; V: TRBV29-1; CDR3: CSVEVRLYGYTF
D: TRBD1; J: TRBJ2-2; V: TRBV4-1; CDR3: CASRWTGGASNTGELFF
D: NA; J: TRBJ1-1; V: TRBV2; CDR3: CASSRITGNTEAFF
D: TRBD2; J: TRBJ2-7; V: TRBV13; CDR3: CARSFGTSGPYEQYF
D: TRBD2; J: TRBJ2-1; V: TRBV28; CDR3: CASRNSGSLYEQFF
D: TRBD1; J: TRBJ1-4; V: TRBV12-3/TRBV12-4; CDR3: CASSPRDSLIEKLFF
D: NA; J: TRBJ2-7; V: TRBV5-1; CDR3: CASSLAVGGSNEQYF
D: NA; J: TRBJ2-1; V: TRBV3-1; CDR3: CASSQGPGVEQFF
D: NA; J: TRBJ2-3; V: TRBV29-1; CDR3: CSGFLAVTDTQYF
D: TRBD1; J: TRBJ2-7; V: TRBV6-2/TRBV6-3; CDR3: CASFFNGPRQGHEQYF
D: NA; J: TRBJ1-1; V: TRBV6-1; CDR3: CASSDTGTYEAFF
D: TRBD1; J: TRBJ2-7; V: TRBV6-1; CDR3: CASSHRGEGYEQYF